The present T cell receptor beta chain was sequenced within a study of a mutant IDH1 vaccine in newly diagnosed glioma. Across the study: Vaccinations, eight in total, occurred in weeks 1, 3, 5, 7, 11, 15, 19, 23. Among treated patients, around 62% were male and about 38% female, and mean age was around 40 years.

TCRdb's copy holds only in-frame clones and misses some; the assay was immunoSEQ multiplex PCR. Of about 55,000 clones listed, over 70% are singletons. About this clone itself: Its antigen is as yet unknown.

CDR1 MNHNY and CDR2 SVGAGI come from the germline V gene (reference sequence). The V and J ends lost 7 bases and 4 bases respectively, with 20 bases between them. This CDR3 is 15 amino acids long. Time point defined: week 23, last vaccination. Vaccine doses each comprised 300 ug of mutant IDH1 20-mer peptide, with topical imiquimod. The chain carries TRBV6-6 and TRBJ2-7; D might be TRBD1 or TRBD2, each matching 5 bases. The starting material was PBMCs, obtained from a glioma patient whose treatment included an IDH1 peptide vaccine. This clonotype originated in a man aged 35 to 55 with glioma. In DNA form, the CDR3 reads TGTGCCAGCACCAACCGGGGCGGCCTTCTATACGAGCAGTACTTC. It specifies CASTNRGGLLYEQYF.